The clone carrying this T cell receptor beta chain came up a few times. The collection from each donor was one heparinised blood draw averaging roughly 110 mL. What was sequenced were expressed TCRB transcripts, since all of the isolated RNA had been reverse transcribed. Assay used: immunoSEQ multiplex PCR; TCRdb lists only in-frame clones, some missing. The data contain some 330,000 clones, 11% of them singletons. The entry originates in a study of beta chain features in type 1 diabetes. CDR3 length: 14 residues. Germline lookup yields CDR1 SGHRS and CDR2 YFSETQ. Trimming took off 2 bases at V and 5 bases at J, with 12 bases between the two ends.

The sequence was collected from a woman aged 25-40 years in good health. V and J are TRBV5-1 and TRBJ2-3; D is possibly TRBD2 (5 bases). Material for sequencing was naive CD4+ T cells from blood. The CDR3 is CASSFGGFGDTQYF. The DNA for the CDR3 is TGCGCCAGCAGCTTTGGAGGCTTCGGAGATACGCAGTATTTT.